This entry is about one TCR beta chain. V trimming: 5 bases; J trimming: 4 bases; junction bases outside the gene matches: 6. In germline, CDR1 is MNHEY, CDR2 SMNVEV (reference sequence). The CDR3 runs to 15 residues. TCRdb keeps only in-frame clones here, not all; method: immunoSEQ multiplex PCR. The data hold roughly 14,000 clones, with roughly 80% observed a single time. This record belongs to a study of technical replicates of blood from a handful of donors. The TCR originated in a human donor in good health. The chain has TRBV27 and TRBJ2-7; TRBD2 agrees at 12 bases. The source material was PBMCs. In nucleotides, the CDR3 is TGTGCCAGCAGTCACAAAGGACTAGCGGGGTACGAGCAGTACTTC. Its translation: CASSHKGLAGYEQYF.